One and the same sample provided the 17 T cell receptor beta chains below, sequenced in a study of blood T cell repertoires in COVID-19. The repertoire was sequenced with immunoSEQ multiplex PCR; TCRdb's copy has only in-frame clones and lacks some. The sample has 150,000 to 200,000 clones; about 83% are singletons. The sequenced sample consisted of peripheral blood. The receptors stem from a woman older than 75 with COVID-19, enrolled during active disease.

The V call is TRBV27, the J call TRBJ2-1; 15 positions match TRBD2. After removal of 3 bases from V and 12 bases from J, the junction contained 9 bases not matched to a gene. Germline V gene data show CDR1 as MNHEY and CDR2 as SMNVEV (reference sequence). The CDR3 totals 16 residues. The CDR3 reads CASSFAGTSGGYRQFF. CDR3 DNA sequence: TGTGCCAGCAGTTTTGCCGGGACTAGCGGGGGGTACCGGCAGTTCTTC.

This clone was found a few times. The J gene is TRBJ2-1, the V gene TRBV10-1, with 11 bases lining up with TRBD2. Germline V gene sequence: CDR1 WNHNN, CDR2 SYGVQD (reference sequence). The CDR3 extends over 16 amino acids. The V and J ends lost 0 bases and 6 bases, in that order; junction bases with no gene match: 4. CDR3 DNA: TGCGCCAGCAGTGAGTCTGGTAGCGGGAGGGCCAATGAGCAGTTCTTC. It encodes CASSESGSGRANEQFF.

The genes are TRBV30 and TRBJ2-1, with a tentative D call TRBD1 (6 bases). The CDR3 consists of 14 residues. V was trimmed by 7 bases and J by 9 bases, leaving 22 bases between them. In germline, CDR1 is GTSNPN, CDR2 SVGIG (reference sequence). The CDR3, as DNA: TGTGCCTTTACAGGGAAGGGGGTTGCCGGTGAGCAGTTCTTC. As protein: CAFTGKGVAGEQFF.

The chain combines TRBV30 with TRBJ1-5; no clear D gene. Trimming shortened V by 0 bases and J by 1 base, and 7 bases separated the two germline ends. CDR1 and CDR2 from the germline V gene are GTSNPN and SVGIG (reference sequence). There are 14 residues in the CDR3. The CDR3 DNA follows: TGTGCCTGGAGTGTGGAGGCCAGCAATCAGCCCCAGCATTTT. This encodes CAWSVEASNQPQHF. The whole variable domain, filled in from reference TRBV30 and TRBJ1-5, reads SQTIHQWPATLVQPVGSPLSLECTVEGTSNPNLYWYRQAAGRGLQLLFYSVGIGQISSEVPQNLSASRPQDRQFILSSKKLLLSDSGFYLCAWSVEASNQPQHFGDGTRLSIL.

The chain uses TRBV19 and TRBJ1-2; D remains ambiguous. The CDR3 runs 13 residues. Per germline, CDR1 LNHDA and CDR2 SQIVND (reference sequence). Trimming removed 6 bases at V and 9 bases at J, with 17 bases between. The CDR3 sequence is CASSFVELRRYTF. The DNA for the CDR3 is TGTGCCAGTAGCTTCGTGGAGTTGAGGCGCTACACCTTC.

This chain uses TRBV6-5 with TRBJ2-1; 11 bases map to TRBD1. The CDR3 covers 15 residues. CDR1 is MNHEY, CDR2 SVGAGI, per germline. V lost 6 bases, J lost 6 bases, and 7 bases stayed unmatched. The CDR3 spells CASRDRDRGFNEQFF. The CDR3 nucleotides are TGTGCCAGCAGGGACCGGGACAGGGGGTTCAATGAGCAGTTCTTC.

The chain is built from TRBV28 and TRBJ2-2, with 8 bases identical to TRBD1. V lost 5 bases, J lost 3 bases, and 5 bases stayed unmatched. The germline gives CDR1 MDHEN, CDR2 SYDVKM. This CDR3 has 15 residues. The CDR3 spells CASSPPDRDTGELFF. In DNA form, the CDR3 reads TGTGCCAGCAGTCCCCCGGACAGGGACACCGGGGAGCTGTTTTTT.

J is TRBJ1-1 and V is TRBV2; D gene ambiguous. Germline lookup yields CDR1 SNHLY and CDR2 FYNNEI. The CDR3 runs 15 residues. V dropped 5 bases and J dropped 5 bases, with 18 bases sitting between them. For the CDR3, the DNA is TGTGCCAGCAGTCCCCGACGAGGGTGGGAGACTGAAGCTTTCTTT. It encodes CASSPRRGWETEAFF.

This sequence joins TRBV27 and TRBJ2-3, with 8 bases fitting TRBD2. The CDR3 extends over 16 amino acids. The V segment lost 7 bases and the J segment 3 bases; nucleotides outside the gene matches: 12. Germline CDR1 and CDR2: MNHEY and SMNVEV (reference sequence). The CDR3 spells CASTNGGGFRTDTQYF. The CDR3 DNA reads as TGTGCCAGCACGAACGGGGGGGGGTTTAGGACAGATACGCAGTATTTT.

The chain links TRBV28 to TRBJ2-7, with D hard to call. V lost 4 bases to trimming and J lost 4 bases, with 8 bases between them. The CDR3 is 12 amino acids. The germline gives CDR1 MDHEN, CDR2 SYDVKM. The CDR3 loop is CASSSQRYEQYF. CDR3 coding DNA: TGTGCCAGCAGTTCTCAACGGTACGAGCAGTACTTC.

The chain couples TRBV3-1 (or the pseudogene TRBV3-2) to TRBJ2-1; TRBD2 matches 9 bases. The ends lost 5 bases at V and 8 bases at J; junction bases unmatched: 7. Germline V gene sequence: CDR1 LGHDT, CDR2 YNNKEL (reference sequence). This CDR3 has 14 amino acids. In DNA form, the CDR3 reads TGTGCCAGCAGCTCACGACTAGCGGTCGATGAGCAGTTCTTC. Translated, it gives CASSSRLAVDEQFF.

The chain uses TRBV19 and TRBJ2-2; TRBD2 matches 9 bases. CDR3 length equals 18 residues. Trimming removed 5 bases from V and 3 bases from J; junction bases left unmatched: 13. The germline gives CDR1 LNHDA, CDR2 SQIVND (reference sequence). CDR3 sequence: CASSSYGGGALHTGELFF. CDR3 bases: TGTGCCAGTAGTTCCTATGGCGGGGGGGCCTTGCACACCGGGGAGCTGTTTTTT. Full variable domain (missing parts from reference TRBV19 and TRBJ2-2): DGGITQSPKYLFRKEGQNVTLSCEQNLNHDAMYWYRQDPGQGLRLIYYSQIVNDFQKGDIAEGYSVSREKKESFPLTVTSAQKNPTAFYLCASSSYGGGALHTGELFFGEGSRLTVL.

The chain links TRBV4-3 to TRBJ2-1; tentatively, D is TRBD2 (5 bases). The germline gives CDR1 LGHNA, CDR2 YSLEER. The CDR3 runs 12 residues. The V gene lost 4 bases and the J gene lost 7 bases, with 8 bases spanning the gap. CDR3 DNA: TGCGCCAGCAGCCTTACTAGAAATGAGCAGTTCTTC. Amino acids: CASSLTRNEQFF.

J is TRBJ2-1 and V is TRBV7-3; TRBD2 agrees at 7 bases. The J segment lost 2 bases and the V segment lost 6 bases, leaving 4 bases of the junction unmatched. This CDR3 spans 14 amino acids. Germline V lookup: CDR1 SGHTA, CDR2 FQGTGA. CDR3 residues: CASSPSGTYNEQFF. The CDR3 DNA follows: TGTGCCAGCAGTCCCAGCGGGACCTACAATGAGCAGTTCTTC.

The gene calls are TRBV19 and TRBJ1-6; no clear D. V lost 4 bases and J 5 bases, leaving 12 bases between the germline ends. Germline CDR1 LNHDA, CDR2 SQIVND (reference sequence). This CDR3 comprises 15 residues. The CDR3, as DNA: TGTGCCAGTAGTACGTGGGCCAGTAATAATTCACCCCTCCACTTT. Protein sequence: CASSTWASNNSPLHF.

The CDR3 DNA reads as TGTGCCAGCGCGAACCTGAACTATGGCTACACCTTC. It is translated as CASANLNYGYTF. The gene calls are TRBV7-9 and TRBJ1-2; no firm D call. Trimming shortened V by 8 bases and J by 2 bases, and 9 bases separated the two germline ends. The CDR3 consists of 12 residues. Germline loops: CDR1 SEHNR, CDR2 FQNEAQ (reference sequence).

A remark on this clone: At the DNA level, this CDR3 is encoded by other sequences in the same sample as well. The J gene is TRBJ2-5, the V gene TRBV18; 8 positions match TRBD2. This CDR3 region has 14 residues. Germline-derived CDR1 and CDR2 are KGHSH and LQKENI. J gave up 4 bases and V 3 bases, and 4 bases lay outside the gene matches. CDR3 DNA sequence: TGTGCCAGCTCACCTACTAGCGGAGGAGAGACCCAGTACTTC. Its translation: CASSPTSGGETQYF.